These 21 T cell receptor beta chains were all obtained from the same sample, sequenced in a study of T cells after yellow fever vaccination. MiXCR, applied by TCRdb to the 5' RACE reads, yields one record per CDR3 protein. The sample holds some 320,000 distinct CDR3 sequences, around a tenth seen once. Here the sequenced sample was CD4+ T cells sorted from PBMCs, taken 45 days after the yellow fever booster vaccination. All receptors derive from a man between 18 and 35 years old who received the YFV17D yellow fever vaccine.

The gene calls are TRBV28 and TRBJ1-4, with 7 positions matching TRBD1. Germline loops: CDR1 MDHEN, CDR2 SYDVKM. The V gene end was trimmed by 3 bases and the J gene end by 6 bases; junction bases not matched to a gene: 4. This CDR3 spans 14 amino acids. The CDR3 reads CASSLGRGYEKLFF. CDR3 bases: TGTGCCAGCAGTTTGGGCAGGGGGTATGAAAAACTGTTTTTT.

This clonotype was seen a few times. The V call is TRBV7-6, the J call TRBJ2-2, with D maybe TRBD1 (6 bases). Germline V lookup: CDR1 SGHVS, CDR2 FNYEAQ. The CDR3 consists of 12 residues. The ends were cut back, 5 bases at V and 7 bases at J, with 8 bases in the middle. This chain's CDR3 is CASSPGVGELFF. In DNA form, the CDR3 reads TGTGCCAGCAGCCCAGGGGTCGGGGAGCTGTTTTTT.

This clonotype was recorded at least ten times. The chain is built from TRBV27 and TRBJ1-5, with 8 bases matching TRBD1. The CDR3 is made up of 15 amino acids. V lost 5 bases to trimming and J lost 5 bases; unmatched junction nucleotides: 8. Per the germline V gene, CDR1 is MNHEY and CDR2 is SMNVEV (reference sequence). This chain's CDR3 is CASSPPGQDDQPQHF. The DNA of the CDR3 is TGTGCCAGCAGTCCACCGGGACAGGACGATCAGCCCCAGCATTTT.

The chain combines TRBV5-4 with TRBJ2-2; D is perhaps TRBD2 (5 bases). The CDR3 totals 17 residues. V lost 4 bases and J lost 2, with 18 bases in between. The germline V gene has CDR1 SGHNT and CDR2 YYREEE (reference sequence). This CDR3 is CASSLLGSGENTGELFF. The DNA of the CDR3 is TGTGCCAGCAGCCTCCTAGGGAGCGGAGAAAACACCGGGGAGCTGTTTTTT.

V usage is TRBV4-3 and J usage is TRBJ2-2, with no clear D. Germline CDR1 reads LGHNA; CDR2 reads YSLEER. This CDR3 contains 15 residues. V was clipped by 0 bases and J by 5 bases, with 10 bases between them. The CDR3 protein is CASSQESRTTGELFF. The CDR3 DNA follows: TGCGCCAGCAGCCAAGAGTCGAGGACGACCGGGGAGCTGTTTTTT.

The V and J genes are TRBV4-3 and TRBJ1-2, with no clear D. Germline V lookup: CDR1 LGHNA, CDR2 YSLEER. The CDR3 spans 14 residues. Trimming took 0 bases from V and 8 from J, leaving 13 bases between them. The DNA of the CDR3 is TGCGCCAGCAGCCAAGAAGCCGAAGCGCTGGGCTACACCTTC. Amino acid sequence: CASSQEAEALGYTF.

This clonotype was observed a few times. The chain joins TRBV7-2 to TRBJ2-2; a possible D gene is TRBD1 (5 bases). CDR1 and CDR2 from the germline V gene are SGHTA and FQGNSA. The V end lost 4 bases, the J end lost 0 bases, and 12 bases lay between the germline ends. This CDR3 is built from 16 residues. CDR3 residues: CASSYQGVANTGELFF. CDR3 coding DNA: TGTGCCAGCAGCTACCAGGGTGTTGCGAACACCGGGGAGCTGTTTTTT.

In this sample, this clonotype turned up many times. An end of the junction does not agree with germline; a read error may underlie this. This chain connects TRBV5-1 to TRBJ1-1, with D possibly TRBD1 on 5 matching bases. The V gene's germline CDR1 is SGHRS and CDR2 YFSETQ. CDR3 length: 14 residues. The CDR3 region is CASSPGTENTEAFF. The CDR3 region has the DNA TGTGCCAGCAGCCCCGGGACTGAGAACACTGAAGCTTTCTTT.

Only a few counts were recorded for this clonotype. The chain combines TRBV24-1 with TRBJ2-1; D is perhaps TRBD2 (5 bases). Germline V gene sequence: CDR1 KGHDR, CDR2 SFDVKD. V was shortened by 7 bases and J by 10 bases, with 13 bases between the two germline ends. The CDR3 length is 12 residues. CDR3 DNA sequence: TGTGCCACCAGGGGTTCGGGGTCCGAGCAGTTCTTC. Residues: CATRGSGSEQFF.

The rearrangement links TRBV19 to TRBJ2-7, with TRBD2 as a possible D gene (7 bases). Germline V CDR1 and CDR2: LNHDA, SQIVND (reference sequence). V was clipped by 6 bases and J by 1 base, with 19 bases between them. This CDR3 comprises 16 residues. This chain's CDR3 is CASRRSGGPHSYEQYF. CDR3 in DNA: TGTGCCAGTAGAAGGTCCGGGGGGCCCCATTCCTACGAGCAGTACTTC.

This clonotype has a count of ten or more. The chain has TRBV6-5 and TRBJ2-1, with D possibly TRBD2 on 5 matching bases. V was pared by 6 bases and J by 5 bases, with 14 bases between. Germline CDR1 MNHEY, CDR2 SVGAGI. There are 14 residues in the CDR3. CDR3 DNA sequence: TGTGCCAGCAGGAGGGTGACCGTTGACAATGAGCAGTTCTTC. It specifies CASRRVTVDNEQFF.

In this sample, this clonotype turned up a few times. V usage is TRBV25-1 and J usage is TRBJ2-2, with a tentative D call TRBD1 (6 bases). V was shortened by 2 bases and J by 0 bases, with 13 bases between the two germline ends. Looked up from germline, CDR1 is MGHDK and CDR2 is SYGVNS. The CDR3 covers 17 residues. CDR3 region: CASSEIPRDTNTGELFF. CDR3 in DNA: TGTGCCAGCAGTGAAATCCCCAGGGACACGAACACCGGGGAGCTGTTTTTT.

This rearrangement joins TRBV6-1 to TRBJ2-7; D remains unclear. The germline V and J ends were trimmed by 6 bases and 3 bases, with 9 bases remaining between them. From germline, CDR1 is MNHNS and CDR2 SASEGT. The length of the CDR3 is 12 residues. In DNA form, the CDR3 reads TGTGCCAGCAGCGCCTTACTCTACGAGCAGTACTTC. It specifies CASSALLYEQYF.

This clonotype was detected ten times or more. V usage is TRBV7-3 and J usage is TRBJ2-3; 13 nucleotides align to TRBD2. From germline, CDR1 is SGHTA and CDR2 FQGTGA. The CDR3 contains 17 residues. V shed 5 bases, J shed 6 bases, and the junction held 11 bases outside the gene matches. CDR3: CASSRLAGGHAADTQYF. The CDR3 region has the DNA TGTGCCAGCAGCAGACTAGCGGGGGGCCATGCCGCTGATACGCAGTATTTT.

This clonotype was counted between two and nine times. The chain carries TRBV20-1 and TRBJ2-6, with D unresolved. Germline-derived CDR1 and CDR2 are DFQATT and SNEGSKA (reference sequence). The CDR3 is made up of 14 amino acids. V lost 3 bases and J lost 3, with 9 bases in between. DNA of the CDR3: TGCAGTGCTAGGTCCGTTATTGGGGCCAACGTCCTGACTTTC. The encoded protein is CSARSVIGANVLTF.

In this sample, this clonotype turned up a few times. This chain joins TRBV12-3 or TRBV12-4 and TRBJ2-7; 7 nucleotides align to TRBD1. J lost 3 bases, V lost 6 bases, and 5 bases had no gene match. The CDR3 totals 13 residues. The CDR3 region is CASSQQGLYEQYF. CDR3 DNA: TGTGCCAGCAGCCAACAGGGGCTCTACGAGCAGTACTTC.

The CDR3 is CSARGTSTGEAFF. CDR3 sequence (DNA): TGCAGTGCTAGAGGGACTAGTACGGGTGAAGCTTTCTTT. The chain combines TRBV20-1 with TRBJ1-1; no clear D gene. V was cut by 1 base and J by 7 bases, with 13 bases left in between. The CDR3 runs to 13 residues. From germline, CDR1 is DFQATT and CDR2 SNEGSKA (reference sequence).

The J gene is TRBJ1-2, the V gene TRBV3-2; the D segment call TRBD1 is taken from the table without a DNA check. TRBV3-2 is reported as a pseudogene. This CDR3 contains 15 residues. The CDR3 is CASSQDQGGGYGYTF. Written as DNA, the CDR3 is TGTGCCAGCAGCCAAGACCAGGGCGGTGGCTATGGCTACACCTTC.

Many counts were recorded for this clonotype. The chain employs TRBV25-1 and TRBJ1-2; D is uncertain. The CDR3 length is 12 residues. Germline V gene data show CDR1 as MGHDK and CDR2 as SYGVNS. V lost 1 base to trimming and J lost 4 bases, with 4 bases between them. For the CDR3, the DNA is TGTGCCAGCAGTGAATTCCCCTATGGCTACACCTTC. Translated, it gives CASSEFPYGYTF.

This clonotype was detected only a few times. The CDR3 DNA follows: TGCGCCAGCAGCTTCGGGACAGCCGATGGCTACACCTTC. It codes for CASSFGTADGYTF. The genes are TRBV5-1 and TRBJ1-2; TRBD1 aligns across 7 bases. Germline V CDR1 and CDR2: SGHRS, YFSETQ. The CDR3 has 13 amino acids. V was pared by 2 bases and J by 6 bases, with 4 bases of the junction left unmatched.

The chain carries TRBV5-4 and TRBJ2-5; 10 nucleotides align to TRBD1. Looked up from germline, CDR1 is SGHNT and CDR2 is YYREEE (reference sequence). The CDR3 is 14 amino acids. V shed 5 bases and J 5 bases; nucleotides not matched to a gene: 6. The CDR3 DNA reads as TGTGCCAGCAGTCGACAGGGGGCCCACGAGACCCAGTACTTC. This sequence encodes CASSRQGAHETQYF.